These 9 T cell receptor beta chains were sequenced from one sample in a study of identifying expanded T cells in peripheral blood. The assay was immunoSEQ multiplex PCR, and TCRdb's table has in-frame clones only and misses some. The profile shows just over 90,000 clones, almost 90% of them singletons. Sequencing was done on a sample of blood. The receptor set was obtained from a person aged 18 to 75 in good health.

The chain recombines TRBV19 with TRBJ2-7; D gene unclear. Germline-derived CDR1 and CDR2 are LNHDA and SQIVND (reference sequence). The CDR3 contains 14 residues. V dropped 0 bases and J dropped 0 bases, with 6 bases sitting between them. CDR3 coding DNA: TGTGCCAGTAGTATAGATCGAGGCTCCTACGAGCAGTACTTC. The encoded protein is CASSIDRGSYEQYF. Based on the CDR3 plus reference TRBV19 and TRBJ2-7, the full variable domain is DGGITQSPKYLFRKEGQNVTLSCEQNLNHDAMYWYRQDPGQGLRLIYYSQIVNDFQKGDIAEGYSVSREKKESFPLTVTSAQKNPTAFYLCASSIDRGSYEQYFGPGTRLTVT.

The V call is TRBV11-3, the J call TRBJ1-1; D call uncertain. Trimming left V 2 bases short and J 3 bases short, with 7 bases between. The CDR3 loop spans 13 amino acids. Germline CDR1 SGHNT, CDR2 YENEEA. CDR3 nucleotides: TGTGCCAGCAGCTTATTCGGAGACACTGAAGCTTTCTTT. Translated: CASSLFGDTEAFF.

The CDR3 sequence: CASSIASGYNYGYTF. In nucleotides, the CDR3 is TGTGCCAGTAGTATAGCCTCCGGGTACAACTATGGCTACACCTTC. The chain joins TRBV19 to TRBJ1-2; no firm D call. Trimming stripped 1 base from V and 2 bases from J, with 11 bases between. The CDR3 is 15 residues long. Germline V lookup: CDR1 LNHDA, CDR2 SQIVND (reference sequence).

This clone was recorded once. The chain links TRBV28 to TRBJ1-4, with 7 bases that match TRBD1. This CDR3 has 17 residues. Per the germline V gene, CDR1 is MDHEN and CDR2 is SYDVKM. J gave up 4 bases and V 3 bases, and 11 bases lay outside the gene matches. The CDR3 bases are TGTGCCAGCAGTTTCCACCCTGAACAGGGGAGTAATGAAAAACTGTTTTTT. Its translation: CASSFHPEQGSNEKLFF.

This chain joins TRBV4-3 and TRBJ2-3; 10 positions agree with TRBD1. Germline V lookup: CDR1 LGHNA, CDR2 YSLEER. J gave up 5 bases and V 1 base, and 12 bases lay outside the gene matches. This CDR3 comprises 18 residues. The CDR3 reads CASSQALTTGGIGDTQYF. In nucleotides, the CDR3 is TGCGCCAGCAGCCAAGCCCTCACGACAGGGGGCATTGGAGATACGCAGTATTTT.

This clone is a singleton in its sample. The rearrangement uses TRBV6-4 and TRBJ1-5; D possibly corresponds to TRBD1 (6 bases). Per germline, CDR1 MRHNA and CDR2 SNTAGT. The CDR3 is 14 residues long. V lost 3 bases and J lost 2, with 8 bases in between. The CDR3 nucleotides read TGTGCCAGCAGTGAACAGGGAGGCAATCAGCCCCAGCATTTT. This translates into CASSEQGGNQPQHF.

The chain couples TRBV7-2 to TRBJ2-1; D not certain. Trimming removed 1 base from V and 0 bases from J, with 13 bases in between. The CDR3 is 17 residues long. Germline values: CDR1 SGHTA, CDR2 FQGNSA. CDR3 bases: TGTGCCAGCAGCTTAGTTGGCTCTTTAAGCTCCTACAATGAGCAGTTCTTC. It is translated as CASSLVGSLSSYNEQFF.

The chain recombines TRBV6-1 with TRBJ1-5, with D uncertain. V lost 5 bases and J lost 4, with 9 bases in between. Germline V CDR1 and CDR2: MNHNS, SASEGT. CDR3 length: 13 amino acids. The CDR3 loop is CASSSTENQPQHF. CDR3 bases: TGTGCCAGCAGTTCCACGGAAAATCAGCCCCAGCATTTT.

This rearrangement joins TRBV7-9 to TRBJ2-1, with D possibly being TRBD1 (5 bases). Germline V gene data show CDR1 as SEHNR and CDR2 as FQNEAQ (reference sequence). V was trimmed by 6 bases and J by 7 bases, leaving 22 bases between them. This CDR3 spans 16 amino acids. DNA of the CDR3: TGTGCCAGCAGTCAAGGGGATTTCCCGAACTGGAATGAGCAGTTCTTC. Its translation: CASSQGDFPNWNEQFF.